Here is one T cell receptor (beta chain) with its context. Its antigen remains undetermined. No qualities accompany the bases; no much larger clone lies one base away. These data come from a study of early stage breast cancer tumors (dated by TCRdb to the late 2010s). For the study in its entirety: Of the 15 or so invasive breast tumors, 12 to 13 were found to be estrogen receptor-positive, progesterone receptor-positive and HER2-negative. On average, each sample had 8 to 10-fold read coverage. Across all samples, over 2,000,000 templates representing 1 million or so unique clonotypes were detected. Of the roughly 12 ER+/PR+/HER2- tumors, eight were classified as invasive ductal carcinomas and four as invasive lobular carcinomas.

The study profiled bulk TCR beta-chain repertoires in matched peripheral blood, tumor and adjacent normal breast tissue taken from some 15 patients with early-stage breast cancer. Before surgery, roughly 4.5-11 mL of whole blood was collected into EDTA tubes and then processed within 2 hours. Ficoll-Paque centrifugation in SepMate-50 tubes was used to isolate peripheral blood mononuclear cells. For storage in liquid nitrogen, PBMCs were cryopreserved as aliquots of roughly 1.9 to 4.5 million cells in roughly 90% FBS with around 10% DMSO. The Qiagen AllPrep DNA/RNA Mini kit was used to extract genomic DNA. The full study reports these points: Enriched TCRB sequences shared across patients were found to be mostly commonly generated sequences that were unlikely to play an important role in the tumor microenvironment. Bulk genomic DNA sequencing of unsorted cells missed chain pairing and functional markers such as CD4, CD8 and FOXP3. Repertoires from blood resembled normal breast more closely than tumor, and using blood as a reference for each tissue separated tumor from normal in about 85% of the 16 patients. Compared with adjacent normal breast tissue, tumors had roughly 2.5-fold higher T cell density and higher clonality. Analysis by tumor subtype was prevented by the small cohort size.

Each sample was amplified in two independent genomic DNA replicates, using 0.5 to 0.6 ug for blood and about 1.5 ug for tumor or normal breast. TCRB sequencing of genomic DNA was carried out with the ImmunoSeq Intro kit according to the manufacturer's instructions. Multiplex PCR was run for around 30 cycles using proprietary primers and spike-in control sequences for absolute quantification. Single-end 150-bp reads were used to sequence an 87-bp fragment spanning the CDR3 and the flanking V and J genes. Each lane of an Illumina MiSeq running version 3.0 chemistry carried seven multiplexed samples, with two replicates apiece. The paper's processing steps were these. Raw data were processed by the vendor's proprietary pipeline, with both replicates merged into one result per sample. Clonotypes were defined as productive rearrangements sharing the V-gene family, CDR3 amino acid sequence and J-gene segment. Clonality was calculated as 1 minus the normalized Shannon entropy (Pielou evenness) of TCRB abundances. T cell density was estimated by dividing total templates by the number of input cells inferred from the DNA input amount. Recon was used with default parameters to estimate total repertoire diversity and clonality. Clonotypes with over 0.1% abundance in tumor and at least 32-fold higher abundance in tumor than in normal breast were defined as tumor-enriched. Drawn from immuneACCESS, this table holds only the in-frame rearrangements with V and J called that TCRdb kept. Clones are partly lost; checked studies trace under half to an unresolved V gene and leave the rest unexplained. V, J and clone size derive from that table, while D and trimming were established from the DNA sequence. The sample table contains over 45,000 clones; only one count was recorded for around 83% of them. The ten largest make up 1.3% to 1.5% of the sample.

The receptor comes from a person between 50 and 60 years old with breast cancer. The sample taken for sequencing was blood.

The nucleotide sequence is given as TGCGCCAGCTCATTACAGGGGGCTGGCTACGAGCAGTACTTC. The translation is CASSLQGAGYEQYF. Recombination connected TRBV5-1 to TRBJ2-7; TRBD1 fits 9 bases in the junction. The CDR3 has 14 amino acids, counting the end cysteine and phenylalanine. Kept here is only the CDR3 DNA, which spans 42 bases and is read in frame from base 1. CDR1 SGHRS and CDR2 YFSETQ were looked up in the germline V gene. The V end gives up 7 bases and the J end 3 bases, leaving 8 bases in the junction not matched to a gene.